This TCR beta chain came from a study of shared clonotypes between healthy human individuals (TCRdb year 2020). General notes on the study: A few men and a couple of women, aged 18 to 49 years, made up the cohort. Blood TCR repertoires of about five healthy adults were deeply sequenced to estimate repertoire size and the extent of clonotype sharing between individuals. Libraries were prepared and TCR repertoires were sequenced by different laboratories using diverse techniques, in order to increase sequencing depth and limit assay-specific biases. Leukapheresis yielded between about 0.85 and 10 billion PBMCs per donor. For each donor, CD4 naive and CD4 memory were each given three plates, CD8 naive was given two plates, and CD8 memory was given one plate. Overall study results and their limits: Sampling was limited to blood, and TCR repertoires in tissue likely differ from TCR repertoires in blood. Estimated clonotype richness was generally larger for naive than for memory subsets. Clonotypes shared by all four sorted-subset donors showed higher generation probabilities than non-shared clonotypes. Across a few donors, about 5% of naive CD4, roughly 3.4% of naive CD8, 2% to 2.5% of memory CD4, and 0.4% of memory CD8 clonotypes were shared. The small number of donors limited the genetic and exposure-history diversity represented. Incomplete sequencing was indicated by rarefaction of sorted-subset datasets, despite the large sequencing depth. Pairwise subsampling indicated that sequencing depth was expected to affect the degree of clonotype sharing among donors.

Its CDR3 holds 14 amino acids, cysteine through phenylalanine. The only DNA kept is the CDR3, 42 bases in frame from the first base. For CDR1 and CDR2, the germline V gene lists SGHTA and FQGNSA. The V end loses 1 base and the J end loses 0 bases, and a stretch of 7 bases separates them. The donors were healthy, HIV-negative adults with no recently reported acute infections or vaccinations. Every donor was a Caucasian adult residing in Nashville, Tennessee, USA. CD4+ T cells were enriched by magnetic negative selection; naive cells were then positively selected on CD45RA, and the negative fraction formed the memory subset. Blood was obtained by leukapheresis, after which PBMCs were separated by Ficoll-Histopaque density gradient centrifugation and cryopreserved in liquid nitrogen vapor phase. Purity and quantity of every magnetically sorted T cell population were checked by analytical flow cytometry. From each sorted fraction, genomic DNA was isolated and quantified by UV absorbance on a Nanodrop 2000c.

Using the deep immunoSEQ assay, TCR CDR3 regions were amplified from genomic DNA by multiplex PCR. Extracted genomic DNA from each cell subset was distributed evenly across all wells of several immunoSEQ 96-well plates, and each plate was treated as a replicate. For sorted subsets, about 200 ng genomic DNA, equal to tens of thousands of T cell genomes, was loaded into each replicate PCR. Purified libraries were measured with a Qubit 3.0 fluorometer, size-checked on a Bioanalyzer 2100, and measured again with the KAPA Library Quantification kit. Every immunoSEQ 96-well plate was sequenced on a separate single-read 150-cycle Illumina NextSeq 550 flow cell. In the original analysis: Because only junctional sequences without quality scores were contained in the immunoSEQ output, filtering matching that applied to full-length reads could not be performed. To assign V/J genes and CDR3, sequences were annotated using PyIR, a Python wrapper for IgBLAST v1.9, with IMGT germline references. Reads were filtered out if the reads had weak V/J assignments (E-value above 1e-6), no CDR3, stop codons, out-of-frame junctions, or ambiguous translated residues. A V3J clonotype was defined by an identical inferred V gene, J gene, and CDR3 amino acid sequence. Percentage overlap between repertoires was computed as shared unique clonotypes divided by the size of the smaller repertoire. Three approaches were used to assess repertoire richness: RTK rarefaction, the Chao1 estimator, and Recon v2.1 estimates of unobserved clonotypes. Generation probabilities were computed with OLGA for all TCRbeta clonotypes obtained by the gDNA method from several donors. The clones in this table, taken by TCRdb from immuneACCESS, are in-frame only. Not every clone is retained; where verified, under half of the shortfall comes from an unresolved V gene, and the cause of the rest is unknown. The D gene and trimming were derived from the DNA, and the V and J assignments and clone size from that table. The sample yields about 1 million clones; 75% were counted once. 1.5% of the sample lies in the top ten.

Concerning this clone: The antigen it binds to is not known. No quality values exist for individual bases; no much larger clone is one base distant.

The chain is encoded by TRBV7-2 joined to TRBJ2-7; no D segment can be confidently identified. The receptor's source is a man aged 18 to 29 in good health. The sample comprised memory CD4+ T cells sorted from blood. The sample's cell subset or site label, decoded: CD45RA-negative fraction. The CDR3 region has the sequence CASSLVLLSYEQYF. The DNA sequence follows: TGTGCCAGCAGCTTAGTGTTGCTCTCCTACGAGCAGTACTTC. Supplemented by the reference TRBV7-2 and TRBJ2-7 proteins around the CDR3, the complete variable domain is GAGVSQSPSNKVTEKGKDVELRCDPISGHTALYWYRQSLGQGLEFLIYFQGNSAPDKSGLPSDRFSAERTGGSVSTLTIQRTQQEDSAVYLCASSLVLLSYEQYFGPGTRLTVT.